This TCR beta chain was obtained from a study of T cell responses to AZD1222 COVID-19 vaccine. Study conclusions and caveats: Among AZD1222 vaccinees, only five or six were seropositive at baseline.

Method: immunoSEQ multiplex PCR; TCRdb's copy keeps in-frame clones and lacks some. The data show 100,000 to 120,000 clones, around 81% seen once. On this clone: Its specificity is unknown.

This TCR was sampled from an adult in good health. The sequences come from peripheral blood, collected on day 0 of AZD1222 vaccination.

CDR3 sequence reads: CAIRDDRATNEKLFF. DNA of the CDR3: TGTGCCATCAGGGACGACAGGGCAACTAATGAAAAACTGTTTTTT. The rearrangement uses TRBV10-3 and TRBJ1-4; 7 bases fit TRBD1. The germline V gene encodes CDR1 ENHRY and CDR2 SYGVKD. The J segment lost 0 bases and the V segment lost 6 bases, leaving 4 bases of the junction unmatched. The CDR3 has 15 residues.